Given below is one T cell receptor beta chain in context. Its antigen is as yet unknown. Genomic DNA (from each subset) was split evenly across several immunoSEQ plates. TCRdb's copy holds only in-frame clones and misses some; the assay was immunoSEQ multiplex PCR. The table has about 1.5 million clones, 95% to 99% seen once. The data are from a study of shared clonotypes between healthy human individuals. This CDR3 spans 14 amino acids. The V segment lost 4 bases and the J segment 4 bases; nucleotides outside the gene matches: 4. Germline lookup yields CDR1 KGHSH and CDR2 LQKENI. Study results and limitations: How much donors shared clonotypes was expected to be affected by sequencing depth. When compared with the clonotypes that were shared by all four sorted-subset donors, the non-shared clonotypes turned out to have lower generation probabilities.

The sequence was obtained from a young man in good health. This chain joins TRBV18 and TRBJ1-5, with 7 bases that match TRBD1. Sequencing was carried out using naive CD4+ T cells sorted from blood. Subset of the sample: CD45RA+ positively selected. The CDR3 nucleotides read TGTGCCAGCTCACGCCCAGGGGGAAATCAGCCCCAGCATTTT. Translating it yields CASSRPGGNQPQHF.